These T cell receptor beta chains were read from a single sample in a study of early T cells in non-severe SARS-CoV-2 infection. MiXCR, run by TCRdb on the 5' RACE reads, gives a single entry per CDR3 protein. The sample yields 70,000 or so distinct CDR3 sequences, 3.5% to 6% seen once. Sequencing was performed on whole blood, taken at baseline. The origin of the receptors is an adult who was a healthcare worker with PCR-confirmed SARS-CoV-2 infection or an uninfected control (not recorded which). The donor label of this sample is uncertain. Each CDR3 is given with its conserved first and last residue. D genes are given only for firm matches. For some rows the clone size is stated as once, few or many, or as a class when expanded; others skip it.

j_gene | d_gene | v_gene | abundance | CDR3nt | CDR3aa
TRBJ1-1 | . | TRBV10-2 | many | TGCGCCAGCAGTATTAAAGGGTATACTGAAGCTTTCTTT | CASSIKGYTEAFF
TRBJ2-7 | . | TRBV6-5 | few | TGTGCCAGCAGTTCTCAGGGTACCGGGCAGTACTTC | CASSSQGTGQYF
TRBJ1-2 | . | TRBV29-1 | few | TGCAGCGTTACATACGGACACATCTACACCTTC | CSVTYGHIYTF
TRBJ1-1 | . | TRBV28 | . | TGTGCCAGCAGTTCGCCAGGGGAGGGAAACACTGAAGCTTTCTTT | CASSSPGEGNTEAFF
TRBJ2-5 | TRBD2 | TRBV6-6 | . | TGTGCCAGCAGTTACCGGGGACTAGCGGGGGGTTCCCAAGAGACCCAGTACTTC | CASSYRGLAGGSQETQYF
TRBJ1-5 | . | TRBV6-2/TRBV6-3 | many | TGTGCCAGCAGTTTCGGCGGGATAGGGACTGGCAATCAGCCCCAGCATTTT | CASSFGGIGTGNQPQHF
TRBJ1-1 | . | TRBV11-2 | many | TGTGCCAGCAGCCCCTCGGACCGGCCCCGGGTTTTCTTT | CASSPSDRPRVFF
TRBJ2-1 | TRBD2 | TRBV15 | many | TGTGCCACCAGCAGACGCGGGGGATACTCCTACAATGAGCAGTTCTTC | CATSRRGGYSYNEQFF
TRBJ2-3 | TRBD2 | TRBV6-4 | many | TGTGCCAGCAGTGAGAATAGCGGGGGTTCAGATACGCAGTATTTT | CASSENSGGSDTQYF
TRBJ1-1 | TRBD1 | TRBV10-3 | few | TGTGCCATCACAGGGACAGCTAAGAACACTGAAGCTTTCTTT | CAITGTAKNTEAFF